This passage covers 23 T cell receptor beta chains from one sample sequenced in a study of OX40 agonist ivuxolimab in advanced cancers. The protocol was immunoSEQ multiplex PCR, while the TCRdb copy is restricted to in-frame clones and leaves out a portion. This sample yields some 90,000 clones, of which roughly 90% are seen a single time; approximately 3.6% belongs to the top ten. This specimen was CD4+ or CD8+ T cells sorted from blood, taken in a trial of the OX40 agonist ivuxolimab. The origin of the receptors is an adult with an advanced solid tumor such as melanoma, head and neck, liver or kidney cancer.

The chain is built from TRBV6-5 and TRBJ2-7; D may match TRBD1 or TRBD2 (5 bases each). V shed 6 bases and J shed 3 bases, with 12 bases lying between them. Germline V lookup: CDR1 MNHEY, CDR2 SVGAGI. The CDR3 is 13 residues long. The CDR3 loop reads CASRHRDLYEQYF. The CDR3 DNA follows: TGTGCCAGCAGACACCGGGACCTCTACGAGCAGTACTTC.

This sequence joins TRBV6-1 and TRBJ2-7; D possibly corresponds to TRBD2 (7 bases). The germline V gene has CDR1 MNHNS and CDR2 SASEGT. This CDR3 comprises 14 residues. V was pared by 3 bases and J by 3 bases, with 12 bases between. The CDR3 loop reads CASSEGGGLYEQYF. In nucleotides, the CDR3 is TGTGCCAGCAGTGAGGGAGGGGGGCTCTACGAGCAGTACTTC.

The CDR3 coding sequence is TGCAGCGCGGTCGACAGGGTGAACACTGAAGCTTTCTTT. Protein product: CSAVDRVNTEAFF. This chain uses TRBV29-1 with TRBJ1-1, with 7 bases identical to TRBD1. J was trimmed by 0 bases and V by 7 bases; bases with no gene match: 5. The length of the CDR3 is 13 residues. The germline gives CDR1 SQVTM, CDR2 ANQGSEA.

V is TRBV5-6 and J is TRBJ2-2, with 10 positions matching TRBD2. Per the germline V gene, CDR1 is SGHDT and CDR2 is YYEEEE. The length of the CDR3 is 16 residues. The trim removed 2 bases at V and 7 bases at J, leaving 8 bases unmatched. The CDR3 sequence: CASSLQAGGDGGELFF. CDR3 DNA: TGTGCCAGCAGCTTACAAGCGGGAGGGGACGGCGGGGAGCTGTTTTTT.

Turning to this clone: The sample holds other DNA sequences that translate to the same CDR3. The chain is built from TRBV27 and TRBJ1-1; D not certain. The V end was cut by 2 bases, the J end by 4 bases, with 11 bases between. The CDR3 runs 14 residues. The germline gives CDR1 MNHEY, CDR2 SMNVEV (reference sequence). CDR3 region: CASSLRGSGTEAFF. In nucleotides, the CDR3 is TGTGCCAGCAGTTTACGGGGTAGTGGCACTGAAGCTTTCTTT.

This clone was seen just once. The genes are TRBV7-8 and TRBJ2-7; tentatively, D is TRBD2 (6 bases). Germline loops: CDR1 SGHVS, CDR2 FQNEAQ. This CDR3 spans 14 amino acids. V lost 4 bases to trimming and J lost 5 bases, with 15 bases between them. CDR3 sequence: CASSSRGREDEQYF. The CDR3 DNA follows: TGTGCCAGCAGCTCCCGGGGCAGGGAGGACGAGCAGTACTTC. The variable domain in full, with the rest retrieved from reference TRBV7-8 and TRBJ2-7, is GAGVSQSPRYKVAKRGQDVALRCDPISGHVSLFWYQQALGQGPEFLTYFQNEAQLDKSGLPSDRFFAERPEGSVSTLKIQRTQQEDSAVYLCASSSRGREDEQYFGPGTRLTVT.

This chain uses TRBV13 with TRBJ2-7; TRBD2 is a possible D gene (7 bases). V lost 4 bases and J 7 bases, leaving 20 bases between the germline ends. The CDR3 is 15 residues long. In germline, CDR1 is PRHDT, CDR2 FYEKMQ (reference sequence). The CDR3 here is CASSSTEGGRREQYF. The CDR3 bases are TGTGCCAGCAGCTCTACCGAGGGGGGGCGTCGGGAGCAGTACTTC.

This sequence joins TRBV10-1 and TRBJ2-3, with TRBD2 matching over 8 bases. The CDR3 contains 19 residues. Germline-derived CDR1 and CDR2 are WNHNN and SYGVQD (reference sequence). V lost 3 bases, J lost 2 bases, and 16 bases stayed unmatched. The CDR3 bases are TGCGCCAGCAGTGATCCGAGCGGGAGCGAAAAAGGGGCCACAGATACGCAGTATTTT. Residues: CASSDPSGSEKGATDTQYF.

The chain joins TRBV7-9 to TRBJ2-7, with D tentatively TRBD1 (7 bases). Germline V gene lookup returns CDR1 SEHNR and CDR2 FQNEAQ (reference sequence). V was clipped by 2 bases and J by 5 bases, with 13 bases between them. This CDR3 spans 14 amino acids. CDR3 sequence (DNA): TGTGCCAGCAGCTTAACGGGCAGGGGGGACGAGCAGTACTTC. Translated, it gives CASSLTGRGDEQYF. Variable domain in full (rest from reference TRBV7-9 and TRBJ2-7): DTGVSQNPRHKITKRGQNVTFRCDPISEHNRLYWYRQTLGQGPEFLTYFQNEAQLEKSRLLSDRFSAERPKGSFSTLEIQRTEQGDSAMYLCASSLTGRGDEQYFGPGTRLTVT.

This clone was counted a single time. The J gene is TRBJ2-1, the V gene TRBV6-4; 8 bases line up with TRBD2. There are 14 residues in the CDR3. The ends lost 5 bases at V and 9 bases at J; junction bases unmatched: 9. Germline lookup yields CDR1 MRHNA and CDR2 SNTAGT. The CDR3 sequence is CASSRGGLVPEQFF. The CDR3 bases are TGTGCCAGCAGTCGAGGGGGACTAGTCCCTGAGCAGTTCTTC.

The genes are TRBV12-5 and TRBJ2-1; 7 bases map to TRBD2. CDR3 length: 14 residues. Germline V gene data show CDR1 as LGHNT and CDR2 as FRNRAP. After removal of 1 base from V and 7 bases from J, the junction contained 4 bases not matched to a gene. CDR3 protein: CASGLGSGANEQFF. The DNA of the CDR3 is TGTGCTAGTGGTTTGGGGAGCGGGGCAAATGAGCAGTTCTTC.

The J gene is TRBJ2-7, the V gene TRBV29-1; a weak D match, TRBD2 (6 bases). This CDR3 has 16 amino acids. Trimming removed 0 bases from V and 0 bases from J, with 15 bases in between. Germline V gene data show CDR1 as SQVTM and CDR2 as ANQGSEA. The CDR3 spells CSVEDPRDESSYEQYF. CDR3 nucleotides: TGCAGCGTTGAAGATCCGCGGGACGAAAGCTCCTACGAGCAGTACTTC.

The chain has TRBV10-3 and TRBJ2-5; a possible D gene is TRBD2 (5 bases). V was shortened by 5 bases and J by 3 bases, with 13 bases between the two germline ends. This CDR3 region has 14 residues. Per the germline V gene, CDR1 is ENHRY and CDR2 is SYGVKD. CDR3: CAISNSNGEETQYF. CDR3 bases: TGTGCCATCAGTAATTCCAACGGGGAAGAGACCCAGTACTTC.

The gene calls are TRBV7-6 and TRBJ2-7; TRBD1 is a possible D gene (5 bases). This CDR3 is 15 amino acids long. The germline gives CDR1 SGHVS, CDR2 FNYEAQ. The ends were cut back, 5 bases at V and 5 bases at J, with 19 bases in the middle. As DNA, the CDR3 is TGTGCCAGCAGCCCGCAGGGTTTTGCTGGGCACGAGCAGTACTTC. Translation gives CASSPQGFAGHEQYF.

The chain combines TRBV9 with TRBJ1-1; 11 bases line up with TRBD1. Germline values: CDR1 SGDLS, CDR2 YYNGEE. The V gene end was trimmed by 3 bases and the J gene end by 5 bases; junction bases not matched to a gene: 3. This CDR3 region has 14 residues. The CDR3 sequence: CASSARDRGTEAFF. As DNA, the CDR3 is TGTGCCAGCAGCGCGAGGGACAGGGGGACTGAAGCTTTCTTT.

CDR3 nucleotide sequence: TGTGCCAGCAGCCCCCCCATAGGGGGGAACACTGAAGCTTTCTTT. Encoded protein: CASSPPIGGNTEAFF. The chain combines TRBV5-4 with TRBJ1-1; D possibly corresponds to TRBD1 (6 bases). CDR3 size: 15 residues. Trimming cost V 4 bases and J 1 base, with 14 bases left between them. Germline V gene lookup returns CDR1 SGHNT and CDR2 YYREEE (reference sequence).

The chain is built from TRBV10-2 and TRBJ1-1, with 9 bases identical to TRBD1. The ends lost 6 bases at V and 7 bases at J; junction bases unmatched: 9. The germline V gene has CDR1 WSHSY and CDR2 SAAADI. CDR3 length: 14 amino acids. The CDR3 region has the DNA TGCGCCAGCAGAATTGGACAGGGGTCGAGTGAAGCTTTCTTT. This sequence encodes CASRIGQGSSEAFF.

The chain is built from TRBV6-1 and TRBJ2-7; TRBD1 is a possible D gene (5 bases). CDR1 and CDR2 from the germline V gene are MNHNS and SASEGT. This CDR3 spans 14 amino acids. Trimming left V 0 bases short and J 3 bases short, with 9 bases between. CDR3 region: CASSEAAGIYEQYF. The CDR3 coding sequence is TGTGCCAGCAGTGAAGCGGCAGGGATCTACGAGCAGTACTTC.

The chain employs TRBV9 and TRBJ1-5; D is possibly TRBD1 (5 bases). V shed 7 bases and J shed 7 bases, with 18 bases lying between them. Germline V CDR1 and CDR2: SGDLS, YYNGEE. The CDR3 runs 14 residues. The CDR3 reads CASGAGTPGQPQHF. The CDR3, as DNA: TGTGCCAGCGGCGCTGGGACCCCGGGGCAGCCCCAGCATTTT.

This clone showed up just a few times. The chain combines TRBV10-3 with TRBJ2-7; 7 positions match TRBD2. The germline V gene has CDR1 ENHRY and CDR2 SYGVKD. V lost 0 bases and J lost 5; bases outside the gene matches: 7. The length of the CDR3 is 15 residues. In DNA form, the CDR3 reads TGTGCCATCAGTGAGTCTGGGCGGGAGATCGACGAGCAGTACTTC. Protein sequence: CAISESGREIDEQYF.

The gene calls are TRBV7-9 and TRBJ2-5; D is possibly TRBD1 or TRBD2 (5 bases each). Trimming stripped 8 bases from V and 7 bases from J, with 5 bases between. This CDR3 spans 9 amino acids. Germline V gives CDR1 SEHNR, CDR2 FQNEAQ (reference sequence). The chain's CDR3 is CASGGTQYF. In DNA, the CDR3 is TGTGCCAGCGGGGGGACCCAGTACTTC.

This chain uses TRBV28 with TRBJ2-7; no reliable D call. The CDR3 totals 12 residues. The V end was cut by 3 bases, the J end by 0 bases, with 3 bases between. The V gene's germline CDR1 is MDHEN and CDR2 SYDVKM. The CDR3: CASSFGSYEQYF. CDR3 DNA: TGTGCCAGCAGTTTTGGCTCCTACGAGCAGTACTTC. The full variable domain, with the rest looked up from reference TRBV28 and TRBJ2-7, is DVKVTQSSRYLVKRTGEKVFLECVQDMDHENMFWYRQDPGLGLRLIYFSYDVKMKEKGDIPEGYSVSREKKERFSLILESASTNQTSMYLCASSFGSYEQYFGPGTRLTVT.

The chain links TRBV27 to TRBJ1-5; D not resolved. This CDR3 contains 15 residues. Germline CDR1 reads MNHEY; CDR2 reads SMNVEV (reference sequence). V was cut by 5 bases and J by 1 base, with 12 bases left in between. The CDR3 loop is CASSPTFGSNQPQHF. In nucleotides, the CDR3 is TGTGCCAGCAGTCCCACCTTCGGGAGCAATCAGCCCCAGCATTTT.